Detailed here is one T cell receptor (beta chain). Its antigen has not been determined. No clone much larger than this one lies a single base away; base qualities are absent. The data originate from a study of Graves' ophthalmopathy and Graves' hyperthyroidism (dated by TCRdb to 2016 to 2018). Concerning the study at large: Peripheral blood samples were taken at the time of initial diagnosis, before any treatment was given. The 100 or so discovery patients were randomly divided into training and test sets at a 7:3 ratio. After sampling, hyperthyroidism patients received methimazole starting at 30 mg daily, and ophthalmopathy patients received high-dose intravenous methylprednisolone. The study used signatures of the TCR beta repertoire to tell Graves' ophthalmopathy apart from Graves' hyperthyroidism and to predict which patients would progress to ophthalmopathy. An independent validation cohort was composed of some 18 hyperthyroidism patients and 17 patients who later progressed from hyperthyroidism to ophthalmopathy. To explore V-J signatures distinguishing ophthalmopathy from hyperthyroidism, a discovery set of roughly 98 patients (fewer than 45 ophthalmopathy, some 55 stable hyperthyroidism) was enrolled. In total, 135 blood samples were TCR-sequenced: approximately 42 ophthalmopathy, some 75 hyperthyroidism and approximately 17 hyperthyroidism-to-ophthalmopathy patients. In five or six hyperthyroidism patients, the T-cell repertoires found in thyroid tissue were compared with those found in blood.

For repertoire sequencing, TCR beta CDR3 regions were amplified from RNA transcripts. The first round was an RT-PCR using HTBI primers with the Qiagen OneStep RT-PCR kit, and this first round was followed by a second-round multiplex PCR, then size selection and purification. The libraries underwent paired-end sequencing with 100 bp reads on an Illumina HiSeq2000. As for the authors' bioinformatics: SOAPnuke was used for read processing, and reads with adapters, uncalled bases, a mean Phred below 15, or no exact constant-primer or identifier match were discarded. High-quality paired reads were merged with COPE v1.2.5. Unique nucleotide sequences were defined as clonotypes and aligned to IMGT TRB V, D and J references using MiTCR v1.1. Analysis was restricted to V-J combinations with a frequency above 0.0001, which covered about 99% of repertoires. For each V-J combination, a TCR clonal expansion and chaos score was defined as F50 clonal expansion divided by the chaos observed in the TCRdist matrix. Welch's t-statistics and random forest were used to reduce the features to 10 to 15 V-J combinations, which were then used as input to a naive Bayes classifier. The Morisita-Horn index was used to measure how similar the thyroid and blood repertoires were. TCRdb reworked the public reads: Q25 trimming with fastp, MiXCR clone assembly, productive beta chains retained. All rows with the same CDR3 protein become a single entry with the most common DNA and genes. The V and J calls shown here were made by TCRdb, not taken from the authors' results. This sample comprises hundreds of thousands of distinct CDR3 sequences, 22% of them detected only once. The top ten hold more than 5.5% of the sample.

After removal of 3 bases from V and 5 bases from J, the junction retains 8 bases not matched to a gene. Taken from cysteine to phenylalanine, the CDR3 has 14 residues. The DNA shown is the 42-base CDR3, in frame from base 1. Reading the germline V gene (reference sequence) gives CDR1 DFQATT and CDR2 SNEGSKA. On the study overall, not on this receptor specifically: No statistical method was used to set the sample size in advance, and the investigators knew which group each participant was assigned to. In validation, the model predicted ophthalmopathy progression with about 71% sensitivity and around 72% specificity; roughly 11 predicted patients were CT-confirmed with GO in a median of roughly 6.8 months. In cross-validation, the 13-signature model distinguished ophthalmopathy from stable hyperthyroidism with nearly 90% sensitivity and 81% to 82% specificity, while in the test set the corresponding values were around 79% and 71%. Most of the expanded thyroid clonotypes with a frequency above 0.001 were also detected in blood, and it was suggested that the thyroid immune response may be reflected by blood repertoires.

Stable hyperthyroidism was defined as no progression to ophthalmopathy within 18 months of follow-up. Hyperthyroidism patients were newly diagnosed, were aged 18 to 65 years, and had a disease duration under 2 months. Anyone with other autoimmune diseases, uncontrolled infections, pregnancy or lactation was excluded from the study. Diagnosis was based on clinical symptoms, serum thyroxine, TRAb, thyroid ultrasound and orbital computed tomography. Ficoll-Paque density gradient centrifugation was used to isolate PBMCs from under 11 ml of fresh peripheral blood. Trizol reagent was used to extract the total RNA, and its quality was then checked on an Agilent 2100 Bioanalyzer.

Sequenced material: peripheral blood. The chain links TRBV20-1 with TRBJ2-5; 8 middle bases align to TRBD2. The source is a young woman with stable Graves' hyperthyroidism. Some clones in this sample may be carry-over from other donors' samples. Donor details come from another sample of the same person, matched by shared clones. The nucleotides are TGCAGTGCTAGTACCCAAGCGGGAGCGGAGACCCAGTACTTC. This sequence encodes CSASTQAGAETQYF.